This T cell receptor beta chain was sequenced for a study of beta chain features in type 1 diabetes. Study information: Comparable age, gender and cell yields were observed in patients relative to healthy donors.

This clone showed up just a few times. What was sequenced were expressed TCRB transcripts, since all of the isolated RNA had been reverse transcribed. About 3.4 million reads on average were seen across naive, central memory and regulatory T cell samples. Sequenced by immunoSEQ multiplex PCR; TCRdb stores in-frame clones only, minus some. The sample includes around 280,000 clones, 7% to 9% of them seen just once. Germline trimming cut 7 bases from V and 1 base from J; bases unmatched to any gene: 3. Germline V gene data show CDR1 as SGHRS and CDR2 as YFSETQ. The CDR3 is made up of 13 amino acids. The receptor was isolated from a woman aged 18-30 years in good health. The chain has TRBV5-1 and TRBJ2-3; TRBD2 agrees at 7 bases. The sequenced material came from central memory CD4+ T cells from blood. CDR3 loop: CASAGEGTDTQYF. CDR3 in DNA: TGCGCCAGCGCGGGGGAAGGCACAGATACGCAGTATTTT. Combining the CDR3 with reference TRBV5-1 and TRBJ2-3 gives the whole variable domain KAGVTQTPRYLIKTRGQQVTLSCSPISGHRSVSWYQQTPGQGLQFLFEYFSETQRNKGNFPGRFSGRQFSNSRSEMNVSTLELGDSALYLCASAGEGTDTQYFGPGTRLTVL.